This entry lists 12 T cell receptor beta chains sequenced from one sample in a study of blood T cell repertoires in COVID-19. The data were produced by immunoSEQ multiplex PCR, yet TCRdb's version contains in-frame clones alone and is incomplete. Altogether 45,000 to 50,000 clones are present, 83% being singletons, with the ten largest covering roughly 8.2%. Sample: peripheral blood. The receptor source for this set is an elderly man in a cohort sampled during active COVID-19.

J is TRBJ2-5 and V is TRBV7-8; maybe TRBD1 (6 bases). The CDR3 is made up of 15 amino acids. Germline V gene lookup returns CDR1 SGHVS and CDR2 FQNEAQ. V lost 3 bases and J lost 5, with 16 bases in between. CDR3 region: CASSFQGFSKETQYF. In DNA, the CDR3 is TGTGCCAGCAGCTTCCAGGGGTTTTCCAAGGAGACCCAGTACTTC.

J is TRBJ2-3 and V is TRBV4-3; 8 nucleotides align to TRBD2. V shed 4 bases, J shed 5 bases, and the junction held 11 bases outside the gene matches. CDR1 LGHNA and CDR2 YSLEER come from the germline V gene. The CDR3 has 16 residues. CDR3 amino acids: CASSPFLGLGGDTQYF. The CDR3 DNA is TGCGCCAGCAGCCCTTTCCTGGGACTAGGGGGAGATACGCAGTATTTT.

The V gene is TRBV13, the J gene TRBJ1-2; 9 nucleotides line up with TRBD1. Germline CDR1 PRHDT, CDR2 FYEKMQ (reference sequence). Losses at the gene ends were 5 bases for V and 2 bases for J; bases not matched to a gene: 3. CDR3 length: 14 amino acids. The CDR3 sequence: CASSRGQGNYGYTF. The CDR3 nucleotides read TGTGCCAGCAGCCGTGGACAGGGGAACTATGGCTACACCTTC.

V gene TRBV5-6 combines with J gene TRBJ2-1, with D possibly being TRBD2 (6 bases). V lost 4 bases, J lost 11 bases, and 10 bases lay in between. This CDR3 contains 11 residues. The germline CDR1 and CDR2 sequences are SGHDT and YYEEEE. This CDR3 is CASSRGTQQFF. As DNA, the CDR3 is TGTGCCAGCAGCCGGGGGACGCAGCAGTTCTTC.

V and J are TRBV19 and TRBJ2-1, with 11 bases lining up with TRBD2. The V gene end was trimmed by 10 bases and the J gene end by 6 bases; junction bases not matched to a gene: 17. From germline, CDR1 is LNHDA and CDR2 SQIVND (reference sequence). The CDR3 loop spans 17 amino acids. CDR3 coding DNA: TGTGCCACCCAAAGGCTAGCGGGAGGCGGTATTCTCAATGAGCAGTTCTTC. Translation: CATQRLAGGGILNEQFF.

The V and J genes are TRBV19 and TRBJ2-4; D may be TRBD1 (6 bases). This CDR3 is built from 19 residues. Per germline, CDR1 LNHDA and CDR2 SQIVND (reference sequence). The germline V and J ends were trimmed by 5 bases and 0 bases, with 23 bases remaining between them. The CDR3, as DNA: TGTGCCAGTAGTCCCCAGGGGCCCAGTAAGATACTAGCCAAAAACATTCAGTACTTC. Amino acid sequence: CASSPQGPSKILAKNIQYF.

The chain combines TRBV7-9 with TRBJ2-7; TRBD2 agrees at 11 bases. This CDR3 contains 18 residues. Per germline, CDR1 SEHNR and CDR2 FQNEAQ (reference sequence). V shed 4 bases, J shed 1 base, and the junction held 12 bases outside the gene matches. The CDR3 DNA follows: TGTGCCAGCAGCTCCACCCTTAGCGGGGGGGCCTCGTCCTACGAGCAGTACTTC. Protein product: CASSSTLSGGASSYEQYF.

The chain is built from TRBV6-5 and TRBJ2-7, with a possible D match to TRBD1 (6 bases). V lost 2 bases, J lost 4 bases, and 15 bases lay in between. From germline, CDR1 is MNHEY and CDR2 SVGAGI. CDR3 length: 15 amino acids. The CDR3 nucleotides are TGTGCCAGCAGTTACGGAGCGGTCAGGGGTTACGAGCAGTACTTC. Translated, it gives CASSYGAVRGYEQYF.

The chain is built from TRBV7-2 and TRBJ1-2; D remains unclear. Germline-derived CDR1 and CDR2 are SGHTA and FQGNSA. V lost 0 bases and J 8 bases, leaving 10 bases between the germline ends. CDR3 length: 13 amino acids. As DNA, the CDR3 is TGTGCCAGCAGCTTAGCCGCAATTCAGGGCTACACCTTC. Translation gives CASSLAAIQGYTF.

The V gene is TRBV2, the J gene TRBJ2-5; D perhaps matches TRBD1 (7 bases). CDR1 and CDR2 from the germline V gene are SNHLY and FYNNEI. Trimming cost V 5 bases and J 5 bases, with 15 bases left between them. The CDR3 has 14 residues. In DNA, the CDR3 is TGTGCCAGCAGTTGGAGGGGGCCCCGGGAGACCCAGTACTTC. This sequence encodes CASSWRGPRETQYF.

The rearrangement links TRBV7-8 to TRBJ1-4; TRBD1 matches at 9 bases. V was clipped by 5 bases and J by 7 bases; unmatched bases: 8. There are 15 residues in the CDR3. Looked up from germline, CDR1 is SGHVS and CDR2 is FQNEAQ. The CDR3 sequence is CASSLPDRGGEKLFF. DNA of the CDR3: TGTGCCAGCAGCCTCCCGGACAGGGGAGGTGAAAAACTGTTTTTT.

A single count supports this clone. V gene TRBV28 combines with J gene TRBJ1-5, with TRBD1 matching 7 bases. V lost 5 bases to trimming and J lost 6 bases; unmatched junction nucleotides: 10. Germline V gene data show CDR1 as MDHEN and CDR2 as SYDVKM. The CDR3 totals 15 residues. This CDR3 is CASSRTGAFVQPQHF. CDR3 DNA: TGTGCCAGCAGTCGTACAGGGGCTTTCGTTCAGCCCCAGCATTTT.